The 16 T cell receptor beta chains in this list originate from one sample, sequenced in a study of blood T cell repertoires in COVID-19. The method was immunoSEQ multiplex PCR; TCRdb's version includes in-frame clones alone and lacks a portion of them. The sample has some 180,000 clones; 88% are singletons. The sequenced sample was peripheral blood. The origin of the receptors is a man aged 35-49 years with active or convalescent COVID-19.

The rearrangement uses TRBV4-3 and TRBJ1-1, with no clear D. The ends were cut back, 1 base at V and 1 base at J, with 7 bases in the middle. Per germline, CDR1 LGHNA and CDR2 YSLEER. This CDR3 region has 14 residues. DNA of the CDR3: TGCGCCAGCAGCCAAGGACTGACGAACACTGAAGCTTTCTTT. This codes for CASSQGLTNTEAFF.

As DNA, the CDR3 is TGCAGTGCTAGTCCCATCGCAGGGAATCCGAACACTGAAGCTTTCTTT. Amino acids: CSASPIAGNPNTEAFF. This chain uses TRBV20-1 with TRBJ1-1; D perhaps matches TRBD1 (5 bases). V lost 3 bases and J lost 1, with 18 bases in between. CDR3 length: 16 residues. Germline loops: CDR1 DFQATT, CDR2 SNEGSKA (reference sequence).

The chain couples TRBV19 to TRBJ2-1; a possible D gene is TRBD2 (6 bases). The CDR3 totals 15 residues. The germline gives CDR1 LNHDA, CDR2 SQIVND (reference sequence). V lost 6 bases to trimming and J lost 5 bases, with 17 bases between them. The CDR3 spells CASRTFMGLNNEQFF. Written as DNA, the CDR3 is TGTGCCAGTAGGACCTTCATGGGACTTAACAATGAGCAGTTCTTC.

The chain is built from TRBV27 and TRBJ1-2, with TRBD1 as a possible D gene (5 bases). Trimming removed 3 bases at V and 7 bases at J, with 12 bases between. Germline lookup yields CDR1 MNHEY and CDR2 SMNVEV (reference sequence). The length of the CDR3 is 13 residues. The CDR3 spells CASSFVGRGGYTF. The CDR3 DNA follows: TGTGCCAGCAGTTTCGTGGGGAGGGGTGGCTACACCTTC.

The chain joins TRBV9 to TRBJ1-5; D is unclear. Trimming shortened V by 2 bases and J by 3 bases, and 6 bases separated the two germline ends. The CDR3 has 13 residues. CDR1 is SGDLS, CDR2 YYNGEE, per germline. CDR3 region: CASSVSVNQPQHF. The CDR3 bases are TGTGCCAGCAGCGTGTCGGTCAATCAGCCCCAGCATTTT.

This chain uses TRBV10-3 with TRBJ1-2; TRBD1 matches 9 bases. This CDR3 has 16 amino acids. Trimming at V came to 7 bases and at J to 8 bases, leaving 17 bases not matched to a gene. In germline, CDR1 is ENHRY, CDR2 SYGVKD. The CDR3 here is CAINPGQGLFSRGYTF. The CDR3 DNA follows: TGTGCCATCAACCCGGGACAGGGACTATTCTCTCGGGGCTACACCTTC.

The chain is built from TRBV6-5 and TRBJ2-1; 11 bases align to TRBD2. This CDR3 is built from 15 residues. Germline CDR1 and CDR2: MNHEY and SVGAGI. With 2 bases clipped from V and 9 bases from J, the junction kept 6 bases outside the gene matches. DNA of the CDR3: TGTGCCAGCAGTTACGGGGCTAGCGGGAGGAGTGAGCAGTTCTTC. Amino acids: CASSYGASGRSEQFF.

V gene TRBV7-2 combines with J gene TRBJ2-1, with D uncertain. The CDR3 consists of 15 residues. Germline CDR1 reads SGHTA; CDR2 reads FQGNSA. The V gene lost 5 bases and the J gene lost 0 bases, with 11 bases spanning the gap. CDR3 protein: CASSPEFSSYNEQFF. The DNA of the CDR3 is TGTGCCAGCAGCCCCGAATTTAGCTCCTACAATGAGCAGTTCTTC.

This rearrangement joins TRBV13 to TRBJ2-7, with 13 nucleotides matching TRBD2. The V segment lost 2 bases and the J segment 0 bases; nucleotides outside the gene matches: 1. This CDR3 comprises 16 residues. Per germline, CDR1 PRHDT and CDR2 FYEKMQ (reference sequence). CDR3 in DNA: TGTGCCAGCAGCTTAAGACTAGCGGGAGGCTCCTACGAGCAGTACTTC. It yields the protein CASSLRLAGGSYEQYF.

The chain uses TRBV10-3 and TRBJ1-2; D is possibly TRBD1 (5 bases). Trimming stripped 10 bases from V and 8 bases from J, with 17 bases between. CDR1 ENHRY and CDR2 SYGVKD come from the germline V gene. CDR3 length equals 12 residues. The CDR3 protein is CATRDGNLGYTF. Here the CDR3 DNA reads TGTGCCACCAGGGACGGGAACCTCGGCTACACCTTC.

The rearrangement joins TRBV7-2 to TRBJ1-2; TRBD1 matches at 10 bases. The germline CDR1 and CDR2 sequences are SGHTA and FQGNSA. The CDR3 contains 14 residues. Trimming removed 1 base from V and 4 bases from J; junction bases left unmatched: 0. The CDR3 spells CASSLGDRGYGYTF. The CDR3 DNA follows: TGTGCCAGCAGCTTAGGGGACAGGGGCTATGGCTACACCTTC.

Turning to this clone: This sample also contains other DNA sequences that code for the same CDR3. The J gene is TRBJ2-7, the V gene TRBV18, with a tentative D call TRBD2 (5 bases). V lost 3 bases, J lost 5 bases, and 8 bases lay in between. The CDR3 consists of 12 residues. Germline CDR1 is KGHSH and CDR2 is LQKENI. The CDR3 region has the DNA TGTGCCAGCTCACCCGGAGGTAACGAGCAGTACTTC. It yields the protein CASSPGGNEQYF.

The gene calls are TRBV4-1 and TRBJ1-4, with TRBD1 matching 9 bases. Germline V gene data show CDR1 as MGHRA and CDR2 as YSYEKL. Trimming cost V 3 bases and J 8 bases; bases outside gene matches: 10. CDR3 length: 16 amino acids. In DNA form, the CDR3 reads TGCGCCAGCAGCCACCGCACAGGGGGCTTTGGCGAAAAACTGTTTTTT. Its protein product is CASSHRTGGFGEKLFF.

V gene TRBV5-1 combines with J gene TRBJ1-3; D gene uncertain. The CDR3 is 15 residues long. The germline V gene has CDR1 SGHRS and CDR2 YFSETQ. V was trimmed by 4 bases and J by 0 bases, leaving 11 bases between them. The CDR3 DNA follows: TGCGCCAGCAGCGAGCGGGTCGCCTCTGGAAACACCATATATTTT. This codes for CASSERVASGNTIYF.

The chain employs TRBV7-2 and TRBJ1-1; 8 bases align to TRBD1. The CDR3 covers 15 residues. The germline V gene has CDR1 SGHTA and CDR2 FQGNSA. V gave up 5 bases and J gave up 5 bases; unmatched junction bases: 10. CDR3 in amino acids: CASSRLGQGYTEAFF. For the CDR3, the DNA is TGTGCCAGCAGCCGCCTAGGACAGGGATATACTGAAGCTTTCTTT.

This CDR3 is CASSYSNRVGGYGYTF. For the CDR3, the DNA is TGTGCCAGCAGTTACTCGAACAGGGTCGGCGGCTATGGCTACACCTTC. The chain links TRBV6-5 to TRBJ1-2; perhaps TRBD1 as D (6 bases). The CDR3 has 16 residues. Germline V gene sequence: CDR1 MNHEY, CDR2 SVGAGI. V was pared by 0 bases and J by 4 bases, with 15 bases between.